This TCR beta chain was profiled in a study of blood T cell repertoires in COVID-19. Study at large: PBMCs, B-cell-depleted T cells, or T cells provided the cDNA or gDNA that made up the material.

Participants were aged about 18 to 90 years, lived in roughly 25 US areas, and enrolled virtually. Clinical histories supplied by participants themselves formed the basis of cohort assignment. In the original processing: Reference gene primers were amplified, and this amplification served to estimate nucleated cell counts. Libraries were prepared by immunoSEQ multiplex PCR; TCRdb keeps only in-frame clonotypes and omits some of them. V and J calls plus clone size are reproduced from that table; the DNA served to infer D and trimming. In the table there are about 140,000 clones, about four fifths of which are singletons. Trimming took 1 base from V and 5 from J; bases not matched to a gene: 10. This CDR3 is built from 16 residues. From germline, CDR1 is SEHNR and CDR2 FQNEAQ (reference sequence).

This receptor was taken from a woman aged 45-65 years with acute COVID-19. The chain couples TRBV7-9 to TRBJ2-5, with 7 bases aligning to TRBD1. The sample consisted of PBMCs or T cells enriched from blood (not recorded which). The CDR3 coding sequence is TGTGCCAGCAGCTTAGGAACGAGGGGGCAGGTGGAGACCCAGTACTTC. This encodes CASSLGTRGQVETQYF.